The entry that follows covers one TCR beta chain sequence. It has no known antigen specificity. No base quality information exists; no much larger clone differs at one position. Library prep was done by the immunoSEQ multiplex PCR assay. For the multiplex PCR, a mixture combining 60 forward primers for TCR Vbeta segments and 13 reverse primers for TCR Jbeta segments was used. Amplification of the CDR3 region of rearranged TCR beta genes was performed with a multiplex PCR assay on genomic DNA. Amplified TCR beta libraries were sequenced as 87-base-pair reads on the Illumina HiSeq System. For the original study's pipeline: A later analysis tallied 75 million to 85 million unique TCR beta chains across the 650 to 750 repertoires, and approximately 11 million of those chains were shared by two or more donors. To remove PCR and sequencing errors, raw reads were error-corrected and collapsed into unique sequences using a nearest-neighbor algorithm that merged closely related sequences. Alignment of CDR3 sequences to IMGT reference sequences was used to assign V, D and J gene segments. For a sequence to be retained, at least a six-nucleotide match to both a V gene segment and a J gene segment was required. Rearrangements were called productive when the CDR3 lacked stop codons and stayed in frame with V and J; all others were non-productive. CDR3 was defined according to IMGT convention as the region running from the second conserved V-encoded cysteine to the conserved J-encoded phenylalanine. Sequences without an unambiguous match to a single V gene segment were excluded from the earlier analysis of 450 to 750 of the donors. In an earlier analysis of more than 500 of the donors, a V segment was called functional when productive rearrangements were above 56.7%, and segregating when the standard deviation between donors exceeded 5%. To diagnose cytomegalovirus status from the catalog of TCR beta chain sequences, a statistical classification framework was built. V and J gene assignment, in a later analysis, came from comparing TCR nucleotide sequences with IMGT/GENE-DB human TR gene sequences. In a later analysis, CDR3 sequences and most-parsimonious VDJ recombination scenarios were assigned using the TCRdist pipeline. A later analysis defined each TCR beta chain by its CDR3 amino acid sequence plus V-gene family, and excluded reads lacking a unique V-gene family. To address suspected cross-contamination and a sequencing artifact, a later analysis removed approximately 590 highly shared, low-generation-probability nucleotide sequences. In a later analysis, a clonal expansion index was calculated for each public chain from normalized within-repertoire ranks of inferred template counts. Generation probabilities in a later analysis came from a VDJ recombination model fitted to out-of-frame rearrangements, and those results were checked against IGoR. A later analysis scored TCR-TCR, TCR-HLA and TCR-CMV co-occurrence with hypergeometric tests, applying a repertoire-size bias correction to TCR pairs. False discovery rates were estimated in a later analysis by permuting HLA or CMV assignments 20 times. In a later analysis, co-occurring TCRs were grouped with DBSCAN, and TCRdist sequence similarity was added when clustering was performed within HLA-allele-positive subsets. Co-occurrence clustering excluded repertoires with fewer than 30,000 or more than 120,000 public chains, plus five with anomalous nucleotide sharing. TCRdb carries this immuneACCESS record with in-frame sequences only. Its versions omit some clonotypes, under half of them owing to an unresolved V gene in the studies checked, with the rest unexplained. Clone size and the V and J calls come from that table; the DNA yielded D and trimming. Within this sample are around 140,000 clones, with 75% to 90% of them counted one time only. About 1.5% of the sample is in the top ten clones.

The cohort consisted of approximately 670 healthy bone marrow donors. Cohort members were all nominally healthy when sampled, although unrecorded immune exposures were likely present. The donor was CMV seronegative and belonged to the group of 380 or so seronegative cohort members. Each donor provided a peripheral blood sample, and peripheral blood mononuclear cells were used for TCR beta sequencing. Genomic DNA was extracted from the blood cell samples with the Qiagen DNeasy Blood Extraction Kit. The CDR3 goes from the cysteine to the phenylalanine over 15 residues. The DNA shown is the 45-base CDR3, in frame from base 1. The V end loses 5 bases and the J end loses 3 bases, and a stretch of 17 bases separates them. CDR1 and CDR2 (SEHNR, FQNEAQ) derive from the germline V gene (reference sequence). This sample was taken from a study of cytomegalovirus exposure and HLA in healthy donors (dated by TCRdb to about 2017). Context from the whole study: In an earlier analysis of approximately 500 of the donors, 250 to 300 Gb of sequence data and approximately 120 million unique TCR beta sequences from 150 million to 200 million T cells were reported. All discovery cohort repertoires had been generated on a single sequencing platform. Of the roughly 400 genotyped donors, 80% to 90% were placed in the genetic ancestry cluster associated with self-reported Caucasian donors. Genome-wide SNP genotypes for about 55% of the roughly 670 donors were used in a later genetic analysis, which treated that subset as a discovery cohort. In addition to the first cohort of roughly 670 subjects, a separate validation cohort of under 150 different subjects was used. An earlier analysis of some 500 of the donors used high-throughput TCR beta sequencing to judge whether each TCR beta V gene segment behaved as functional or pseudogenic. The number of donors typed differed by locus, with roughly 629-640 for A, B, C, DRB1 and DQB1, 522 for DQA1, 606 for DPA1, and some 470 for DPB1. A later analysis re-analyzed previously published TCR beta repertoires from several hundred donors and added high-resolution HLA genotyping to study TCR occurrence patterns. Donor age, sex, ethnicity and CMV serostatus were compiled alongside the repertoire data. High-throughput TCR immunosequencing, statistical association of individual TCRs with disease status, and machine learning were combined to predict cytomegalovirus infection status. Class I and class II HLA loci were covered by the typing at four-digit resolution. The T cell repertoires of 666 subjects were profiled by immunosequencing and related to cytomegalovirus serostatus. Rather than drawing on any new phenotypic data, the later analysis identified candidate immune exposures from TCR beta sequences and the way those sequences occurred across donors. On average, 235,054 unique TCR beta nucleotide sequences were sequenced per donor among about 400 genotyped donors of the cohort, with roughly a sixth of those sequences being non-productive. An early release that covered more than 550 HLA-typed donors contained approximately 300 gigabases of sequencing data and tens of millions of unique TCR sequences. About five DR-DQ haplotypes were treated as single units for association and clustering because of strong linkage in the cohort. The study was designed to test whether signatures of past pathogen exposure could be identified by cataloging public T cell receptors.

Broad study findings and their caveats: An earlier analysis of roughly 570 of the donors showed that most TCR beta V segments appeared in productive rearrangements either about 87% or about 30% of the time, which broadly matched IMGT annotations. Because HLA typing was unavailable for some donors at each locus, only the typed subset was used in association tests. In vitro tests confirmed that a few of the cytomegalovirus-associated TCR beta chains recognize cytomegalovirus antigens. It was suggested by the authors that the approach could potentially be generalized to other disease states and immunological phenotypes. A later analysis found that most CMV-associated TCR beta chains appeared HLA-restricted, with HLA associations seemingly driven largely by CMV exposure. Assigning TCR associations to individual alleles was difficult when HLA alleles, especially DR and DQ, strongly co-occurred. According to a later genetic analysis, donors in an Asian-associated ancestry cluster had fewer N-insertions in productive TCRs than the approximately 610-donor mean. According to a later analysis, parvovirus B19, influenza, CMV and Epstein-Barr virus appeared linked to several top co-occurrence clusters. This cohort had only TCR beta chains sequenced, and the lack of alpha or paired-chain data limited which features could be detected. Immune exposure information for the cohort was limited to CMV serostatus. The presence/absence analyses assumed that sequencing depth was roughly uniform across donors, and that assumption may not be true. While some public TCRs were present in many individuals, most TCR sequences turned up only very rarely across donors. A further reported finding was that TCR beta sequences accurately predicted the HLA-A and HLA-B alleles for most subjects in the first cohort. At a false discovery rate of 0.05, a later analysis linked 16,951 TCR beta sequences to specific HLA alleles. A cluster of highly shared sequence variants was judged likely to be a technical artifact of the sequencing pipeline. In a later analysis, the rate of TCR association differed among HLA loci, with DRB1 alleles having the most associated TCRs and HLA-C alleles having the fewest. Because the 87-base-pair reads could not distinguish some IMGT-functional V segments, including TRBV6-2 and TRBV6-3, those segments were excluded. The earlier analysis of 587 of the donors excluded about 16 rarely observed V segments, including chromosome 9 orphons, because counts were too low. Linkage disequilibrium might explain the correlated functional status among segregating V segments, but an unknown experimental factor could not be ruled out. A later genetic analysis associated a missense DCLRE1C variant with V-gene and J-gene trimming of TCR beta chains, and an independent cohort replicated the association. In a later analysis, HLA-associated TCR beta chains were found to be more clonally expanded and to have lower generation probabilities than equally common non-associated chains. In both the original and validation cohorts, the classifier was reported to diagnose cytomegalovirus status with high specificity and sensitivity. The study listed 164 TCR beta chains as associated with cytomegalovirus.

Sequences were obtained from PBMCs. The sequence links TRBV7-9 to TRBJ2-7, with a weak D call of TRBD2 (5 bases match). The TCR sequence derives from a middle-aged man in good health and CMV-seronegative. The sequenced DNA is TGTGCCAGCAGCCCTCCGGGGAAGCAAGGCTACGAGCAGTACTTC. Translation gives CASSPPGKQGYEQYF.